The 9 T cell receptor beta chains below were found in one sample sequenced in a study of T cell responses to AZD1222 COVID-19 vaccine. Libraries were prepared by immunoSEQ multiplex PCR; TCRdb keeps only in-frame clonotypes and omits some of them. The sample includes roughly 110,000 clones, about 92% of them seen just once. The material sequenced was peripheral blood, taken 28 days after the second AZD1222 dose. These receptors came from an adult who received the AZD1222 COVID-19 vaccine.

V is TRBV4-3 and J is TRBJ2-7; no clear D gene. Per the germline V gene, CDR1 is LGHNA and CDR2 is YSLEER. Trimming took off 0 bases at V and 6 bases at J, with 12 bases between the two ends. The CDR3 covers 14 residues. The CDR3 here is CASSQDPNLGEQYF. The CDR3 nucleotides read TGCGCCAGCAGCCAAGACCCCAACCTAGGCGAGCAGTACTTC.

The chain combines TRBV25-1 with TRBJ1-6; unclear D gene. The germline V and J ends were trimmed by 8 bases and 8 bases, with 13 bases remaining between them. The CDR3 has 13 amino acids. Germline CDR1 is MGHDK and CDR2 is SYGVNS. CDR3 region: CASQFNSDSPLHF. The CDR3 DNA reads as TGTGCCAGCCAATTTAATAGTGATTCACCCCTCCACTTT.

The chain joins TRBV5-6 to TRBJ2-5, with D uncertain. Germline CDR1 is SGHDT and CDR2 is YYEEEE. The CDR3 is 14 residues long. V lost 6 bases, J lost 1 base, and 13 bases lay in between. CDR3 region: CASTPGWGQETQYF. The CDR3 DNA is TGTGCCAGCACCCCGGGTTGGGGCCAAGAGACCCAGTACTTC.

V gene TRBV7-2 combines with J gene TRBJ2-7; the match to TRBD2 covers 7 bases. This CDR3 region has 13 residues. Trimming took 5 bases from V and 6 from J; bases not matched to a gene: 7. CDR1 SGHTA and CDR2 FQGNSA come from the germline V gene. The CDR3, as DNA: TGTGCCAGCAGCATTCAGTGGGGGGGCGAGCAGTACTTC. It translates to CASSIQWGGEQYF.

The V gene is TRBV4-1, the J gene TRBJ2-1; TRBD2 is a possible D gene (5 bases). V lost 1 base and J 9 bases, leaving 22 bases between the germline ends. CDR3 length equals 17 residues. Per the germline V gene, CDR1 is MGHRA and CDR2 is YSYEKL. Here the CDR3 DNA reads TGCGCCAGCAGCCAAGCGCGGTCCCGGGGATCCGTCGGTGAGCAGTTCTTC. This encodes CASSQARSRGSVGEQFF.

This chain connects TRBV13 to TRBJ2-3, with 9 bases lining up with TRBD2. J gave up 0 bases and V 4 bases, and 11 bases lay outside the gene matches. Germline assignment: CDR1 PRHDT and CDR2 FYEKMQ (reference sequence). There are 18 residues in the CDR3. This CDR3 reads CASSSGPAGGPSTDTQYF. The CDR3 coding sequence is TGTGCCAGCAGCTCCGGTCCCGCGGGGGGGCCTAGCACAGATACGCAGTATTTT.

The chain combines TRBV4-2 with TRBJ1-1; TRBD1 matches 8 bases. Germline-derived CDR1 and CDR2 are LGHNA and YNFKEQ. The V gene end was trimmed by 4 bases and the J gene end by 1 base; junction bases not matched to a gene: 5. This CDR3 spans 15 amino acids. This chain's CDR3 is CASSPQTGENTEAFF. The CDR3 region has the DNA TGTGCCAGCAGCCCACAGACAGGGGAGAACACTGAAGCTTTCTTT.

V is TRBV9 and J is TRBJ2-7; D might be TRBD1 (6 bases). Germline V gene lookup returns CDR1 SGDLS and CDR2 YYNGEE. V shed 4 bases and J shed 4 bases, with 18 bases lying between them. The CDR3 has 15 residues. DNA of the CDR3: TGTGCCAGCAGCCCCAGACAGGCTTCGGGATACGAGCAGTACTTC. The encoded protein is CASSPRQASGYEQYF.

CDR3 loop: CASSLGQGAGQPQHF. In DNA, the CDR3 is TGTGCCAGCAGCTTAGGACAGGGGGCAGGACAGCCCCAGCATTTT. V is TRBV7-6 and J is TRBJ1-5, with 10 bases matching TRBD1. The CDR3 contains 15 residues. Losses at the gene ends were 1 base for V and 7 bases for J; bases not matched to a gene: 4. Germline-derived CDR1 and CDR2 are SGHVS and FNYEAQ.